The following is a T cell receptor (beta chain) sequence with its context. The target antigen is unknown. The data belong to a study of response to subunit inactivated influenza vaccine. MiXCR, run by TCRdb on the RT-PCR reads, gives a single entry per CDR3 protein. Seen here are 450,000 to 700,000 distinct CDR3 sequences, roughly 15% observed once, and the top ten hold 8.5% to 14%. Study outcomes and limitations: Each seasonal influenza vaccination, the authors suggested, recruits few new T cells.

The material sequenced was PBMCs from blood, taken 11 to 12 days after vaccination. The clonotype comes from a man aged 45 to 65 who received an inactivated influenza vaccine.

In DNA form, the CDR3 reads TGTGCCAGCAGCCTGGGACCAGAAGACTACGAGCAGTACTTC. This translates into CASSLGPEDYEQYF. The chain carries TRBV5-4 and TRBJ2-7; D is perhaps TRBD1 or TRBD2 (5 bases each). Per germline, CDR1 SGHNT and CDR2 YYREEE (reference sequence). The V end lost 4 bases, the J end lost 3 bases, and 14 bases lay between the germline ends. The CDR3 runs to 14 residues.